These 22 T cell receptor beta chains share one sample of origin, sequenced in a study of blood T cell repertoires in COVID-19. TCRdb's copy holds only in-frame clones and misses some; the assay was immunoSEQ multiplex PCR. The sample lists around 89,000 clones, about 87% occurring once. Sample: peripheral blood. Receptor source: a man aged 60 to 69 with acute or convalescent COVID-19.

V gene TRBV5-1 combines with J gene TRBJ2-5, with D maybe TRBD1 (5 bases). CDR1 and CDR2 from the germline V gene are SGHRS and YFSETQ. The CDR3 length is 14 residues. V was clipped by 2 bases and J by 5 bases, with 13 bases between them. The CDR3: CASSFQGSGETQYF. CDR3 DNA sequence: TGCGCCAGCAGCTTCCAGGGTAGTGGGGAGACCCAGTACTTC.

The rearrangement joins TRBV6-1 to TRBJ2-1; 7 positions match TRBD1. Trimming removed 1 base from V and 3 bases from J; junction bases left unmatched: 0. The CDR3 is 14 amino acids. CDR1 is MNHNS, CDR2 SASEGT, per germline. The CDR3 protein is CASSEDRGYNEQFF. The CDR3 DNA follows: TGTGCCAGCAGTGAAGACAGGGGCTACAATGAGCAGTTCTTC.

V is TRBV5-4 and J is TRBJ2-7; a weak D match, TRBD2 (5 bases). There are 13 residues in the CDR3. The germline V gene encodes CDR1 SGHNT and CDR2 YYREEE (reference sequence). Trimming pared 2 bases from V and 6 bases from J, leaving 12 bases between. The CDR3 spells CASSFSGLREQYF. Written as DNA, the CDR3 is TGTGCCAGCAGCTTTAGTGGACTGCGCGAGCAGTACTTC. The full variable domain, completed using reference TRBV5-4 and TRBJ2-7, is ETGVTQSPTHLIKTRGQQVTLRCSSQSGHNTVSWYQQALGQGPQFIFQYYREEENGRGNFPPRFSGLQFPNYSSELNVNALELDDSALYLCASSFSGLREQYFGPGTRLTVT.

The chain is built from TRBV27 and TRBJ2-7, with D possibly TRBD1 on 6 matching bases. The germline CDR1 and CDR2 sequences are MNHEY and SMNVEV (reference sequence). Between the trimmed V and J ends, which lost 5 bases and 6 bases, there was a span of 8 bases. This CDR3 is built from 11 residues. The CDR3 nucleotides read TGTGCCAGCAGTACAGGGAGCGAGCAGTACTTC. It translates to CASSTGSEQYF.

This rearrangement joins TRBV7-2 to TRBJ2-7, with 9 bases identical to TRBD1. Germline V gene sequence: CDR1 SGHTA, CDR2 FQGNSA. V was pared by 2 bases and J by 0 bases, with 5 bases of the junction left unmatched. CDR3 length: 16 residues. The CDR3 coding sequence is TGTGCCAGCAGCTTAAGTCGGACAGGGGTCTCCTACGAGCAGTACTTC. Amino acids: CASSLSRTGVSYEQYF.

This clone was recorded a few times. In DNA, the CDR3 is TGCAGTGCTAGTGAAGGGGTTGCTGAAGCTTTCTTT. Translating it yields CSASEGVAEAFF. The gene calls are TRBV20-1 and TRBJ1-1, with a weak D call TRBD1 (5 bases). Germline assignment: CDR1 DFQATT and CDR2 SNEGSKA (reference sequence). The CDR3 extends over 12 amino acids. V lost 3 bases to trimming and J lost 6 bases, with 11 bases between them.

The DNA of the CDR3 is TGTGCCAGCAGCCCATTTGACATTTCGAACACTGAAGCTTTCTTT. This encodes CASSPFDISNTEAFF. This rearrangement joins TRBV5-4 to TRBJ1-1; D remains ambiguous. V lost 4 bases to trimming and J lost 1 base, with 14 bases between them. The CDR3 has 15 amino acids. CDR1 SGHNT and CDR2 YYREEE come from the germline V gene (reference sequence).

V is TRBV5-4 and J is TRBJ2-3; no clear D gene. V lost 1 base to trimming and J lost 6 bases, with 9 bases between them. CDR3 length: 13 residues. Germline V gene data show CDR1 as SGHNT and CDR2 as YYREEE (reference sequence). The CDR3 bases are TGTGCCAGCAGCTTGAACGTCAGGGATACGCAGTATTTT. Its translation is CASSLNVRDTQYF.

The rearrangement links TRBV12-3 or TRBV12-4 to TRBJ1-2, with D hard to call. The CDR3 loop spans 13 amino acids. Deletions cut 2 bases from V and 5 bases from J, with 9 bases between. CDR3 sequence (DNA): TGTGCCAGCAGTTTAATATCCACTTATGGCTACACCTTC. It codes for CASSLISTYGYTF.

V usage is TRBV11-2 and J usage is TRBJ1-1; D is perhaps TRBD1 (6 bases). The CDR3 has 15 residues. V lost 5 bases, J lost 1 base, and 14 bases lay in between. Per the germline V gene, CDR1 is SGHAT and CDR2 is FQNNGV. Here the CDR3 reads CASSPILTGNTEAFF. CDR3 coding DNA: TGTGCCAGCAGCCCTATCCTGACAGGGAACACTGAAGCTTTCTTT. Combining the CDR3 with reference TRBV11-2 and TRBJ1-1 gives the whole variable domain EAGVAQSPRYKIIEKRQSVAFWCNPISGHATLYWYQQILGQGPKLLIQFQNNGVVDDSQLPKDRFSAERLKGVDSTLKIQPAKLEDSAVYLCASSPILTGNTEAFFGQGTRLTVV.

The CDR3 here is CASSWTSGDYNEQFF. The CDR3 DNA follows: TGCGCCAGCAGCTGGACTAGCGGGGATTACAATGAGCAGTTCTTC. V gene TRBV5-1 combines with J gene TRBJ2-1, with 12 bases that match TRBD2. Germline-derived CDR1 and CDR2 are SGHRS and YFSETQ. This CDR3 has 15 residues. Trimming at V came to 3 bases and at J to 4 bases, leaving 2 bases not matched to a gene.

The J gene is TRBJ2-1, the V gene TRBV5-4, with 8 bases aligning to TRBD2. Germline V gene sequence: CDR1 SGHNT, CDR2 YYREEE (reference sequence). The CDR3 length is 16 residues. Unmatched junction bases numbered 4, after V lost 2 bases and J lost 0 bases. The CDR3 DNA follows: TGTGCCAGCAGCTTAGGCGGGGGGTTCTCCTACAATGAGCAGTTCTTC. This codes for CASSLGGGFSYNEQFF.

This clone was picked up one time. Here the CDR3 DNA reads TGTGCCAGCAGCCCTTCGGGGGGAGCGGGAGATACGCAGTATTTT. It encodes CASSPSGGAGDTQYF. The V call is TRBV3-1 (or the pseudogene TRBV3-2), the J call TRBJ2-3; 7 positions agree with TRBD2. Germline values: CDR1 LGHDT, CDR2 YNNKEL (reference sequence). CDR3 size: 15 residues. V trimming: 4 bases; J trimming: 5 bases; junction bases outside the gene matches: 9.

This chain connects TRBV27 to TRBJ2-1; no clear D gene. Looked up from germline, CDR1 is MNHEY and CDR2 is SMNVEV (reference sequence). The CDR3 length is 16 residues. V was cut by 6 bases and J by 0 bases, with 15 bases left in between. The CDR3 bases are TGTGCCAGCAGCTCCCGAGGTGTATCCTCCTACAATGAGCAGTTCTTC. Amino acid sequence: CASSSRGVSSYNEQFF.

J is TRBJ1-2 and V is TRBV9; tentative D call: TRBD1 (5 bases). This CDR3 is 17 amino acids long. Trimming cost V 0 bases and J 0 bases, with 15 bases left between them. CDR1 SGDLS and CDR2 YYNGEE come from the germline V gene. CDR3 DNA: TGTGCCAGCAGCGTAGATATGGCGGGGCCCGCTAACTATGGCTACACCTTC. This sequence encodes CASSVDMAGPANYGYTF.

CDR3 coding DNA: TGTGCCAGCAGCGTTGGGGCTGGTGGCTACACCTTC. Protein product: CASSVGAGGYTF. This chain connects TRBV12-3 or TRBV12-4 to TRBJ1-2, with D possibly TRBD1 on 5 matching bases. The CDR3 is 12 residues long. Deletions cut 6 bases from V and 7 bases from J, with 12 bases between.

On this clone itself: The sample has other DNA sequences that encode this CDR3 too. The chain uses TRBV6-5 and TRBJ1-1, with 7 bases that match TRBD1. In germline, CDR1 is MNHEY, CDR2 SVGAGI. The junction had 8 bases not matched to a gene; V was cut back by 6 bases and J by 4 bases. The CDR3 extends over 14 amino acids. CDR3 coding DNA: TGTGCCAGCAGATCCCCAGGGGGTGGCACTGAAGCTTTCTTT. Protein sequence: CASRSPGGGTEAFF.

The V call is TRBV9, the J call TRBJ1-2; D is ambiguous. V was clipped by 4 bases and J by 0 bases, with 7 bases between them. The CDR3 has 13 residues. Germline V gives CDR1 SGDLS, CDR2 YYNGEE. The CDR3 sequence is CASSFGTNYGYTF. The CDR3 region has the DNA TGTGCCAGCAGCTTCGGGACTAACTATGGCTACACCTTC.

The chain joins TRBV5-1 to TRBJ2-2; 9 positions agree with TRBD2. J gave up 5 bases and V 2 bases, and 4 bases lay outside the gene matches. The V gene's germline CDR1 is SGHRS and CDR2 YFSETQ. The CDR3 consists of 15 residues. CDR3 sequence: CASSLKRGDTGELFF. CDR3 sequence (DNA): TGCGCCAGCAGCTTAAAGCGGGGGGATACCGGGGAGCTGTTTTTT.

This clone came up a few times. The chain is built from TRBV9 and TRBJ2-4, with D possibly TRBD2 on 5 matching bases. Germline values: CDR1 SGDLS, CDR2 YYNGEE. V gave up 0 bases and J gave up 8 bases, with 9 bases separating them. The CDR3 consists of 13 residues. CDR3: CASSVGAGDIQYF. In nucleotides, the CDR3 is TGTGCCAGCAGCGTAGGAGCCGGGGACATTCAGTACTTC.

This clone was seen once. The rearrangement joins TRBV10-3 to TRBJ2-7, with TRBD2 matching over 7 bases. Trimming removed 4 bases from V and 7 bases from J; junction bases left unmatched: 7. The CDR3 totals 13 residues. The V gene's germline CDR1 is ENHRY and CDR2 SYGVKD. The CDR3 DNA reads TGTGCCATCAGTGGGGAGGGTCTCCCAGAGCAGTACTTC. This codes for CAISGEGLPEQYF.

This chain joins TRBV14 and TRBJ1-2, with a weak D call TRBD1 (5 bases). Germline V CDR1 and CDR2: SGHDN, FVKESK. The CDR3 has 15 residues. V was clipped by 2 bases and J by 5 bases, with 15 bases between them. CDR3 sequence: CASSQQGLIAYGYTF. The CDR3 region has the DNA TGTGCCAGCAGCCAACAGGGACTAATCGCATATGGCTACACCTTC.